Listed here is a single TCR beta chain. This receptor's antigen is unknown. Per-base quality was not reported, and no clone a single base away is much larger than it. Enrolling through a virtual design, the prospective study's participants ranged in age from roughly 18 to 90 years and lived across roughly 24 United States geographic areas. In the prospective study, participants were assigned to cohorts based on the clinical history participants reported in a screening survey and a study questionnaire. Recovered participants in ImmuneRACE Cohort 3 were defined by two consecutive negative NP/OP PCR tests, clearance by a healthcare professional, or resolution of symptoms. In the prospective study, mobile phlebotomists collected whole blood, serum and a nasopharyngeal or oropharyngeal swab from each participant. Additional blood draws and questionnaires over an approximately 2-month period could optionally be provided by prospective study participants. Prospective study blood samples were shipped either frozen or at room temperature before DNA extraction.

The data belong to a study of blood T cell repertoires in COVID-19 (dated by TCRdb to the early 2020s). Regarding the complete study: The collaborator samples originated in the United States, Italy and Spain and spanned the acute and convalescent phases of COVID-19. The material from the prospective study consisted of cDNA or gDNA derived from T cells, B-cell-depleted T cells, or PBMCs. Deeply sampled blood TCRbeta repertoires from subjects exposed to, actively infected with, or recovered from COVID-19 were included in the dataset. The repertoires were released in a freely available public database intended as a resource for research on the immune response to SARS-CoV-2. The samples were drawn from two sources: the first 160 participants of the ongoing ImmuneRACE study, and approximately 1,300 subjects contributed by 6 global collaborators. A de-identified subject ID, COVID-19 status, age in years and sex were almost always included in the sample metadata. Where available, HLA class I and class II types were taken from metadata supplied by the sample provider and were not determined by assay-based typing.

TCRbeta CDR3 regions were amplified from genomic DNA using the immunoSEQ Assay, a bias-controlled multiplex PCR. Under the source paper's analysis protocol: The number of nucleated cells in each sample was estimated from the amplification of reference gene primers within the assay. To quantify the absolute abundance of each unique TCRbeta CDR3 rearrangement, sequence reads were collapsed and filtered. For each sample, productive Simpson clonality was calculated by taking the square root of Simpson's diversity index across productive rearrangements. The source is immuneACCESS, and TCRdb retained only in-frame sequences with V and J called. Part of the clones is not carried over; for the studies checked, unresolved V genes explain less than half of this, and the remainder is unexplained. V and J calls and clone size are copied from that table; D and trimming were computed from the DNA. Within this sample are about 400,000 clones, with roughly 91% of them counted one time only. About 1.8% of the sample rests with the top ten.

The CDR3, from cysteine to phenylalanine, totals 13 residues. The kept DNA is CDR3 alone, 39 bases in frame from the first base. For this chain, trimming is 6 bases at the V end and 8 bases at the J end, and the number of junction bases without a gene match is 7. The germline V gene sets CDR1 to MNHEY and CDR2 to SVGAGI. Findings and caveats that apply to the study as a whole: Clinical and demographic metadata were provided uncurated, with the amount varying by source and participant.

The chain is assembled from TRBV6-5 and TRBJ1-2, with TRBD1 identical over 9 junction bases. The origin of this receptor is a woman in her 30s who had recovered from COVID-19. Sequencing used PBMCs or T cells enriched from blood (not recorded which). The encoded CDR3 is CASSQGQGGGYTF. The DNA sequence follows: TGTGCCAGCAGCCAGGGACAGGGTGGAGGCTACACCTTC.